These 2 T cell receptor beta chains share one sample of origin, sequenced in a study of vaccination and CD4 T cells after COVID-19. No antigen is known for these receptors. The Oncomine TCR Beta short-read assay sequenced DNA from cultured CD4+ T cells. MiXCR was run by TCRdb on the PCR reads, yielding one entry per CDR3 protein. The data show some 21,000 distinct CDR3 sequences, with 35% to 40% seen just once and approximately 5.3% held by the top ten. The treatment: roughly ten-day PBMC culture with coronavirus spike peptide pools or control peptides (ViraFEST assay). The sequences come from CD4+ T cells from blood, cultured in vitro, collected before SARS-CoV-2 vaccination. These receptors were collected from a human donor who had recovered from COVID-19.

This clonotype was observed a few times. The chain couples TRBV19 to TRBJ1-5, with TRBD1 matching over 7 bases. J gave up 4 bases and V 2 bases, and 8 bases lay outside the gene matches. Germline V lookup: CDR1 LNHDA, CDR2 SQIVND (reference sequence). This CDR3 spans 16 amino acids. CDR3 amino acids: CASSINTGAPNQPQHF. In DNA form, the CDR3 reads TGTGCCAGTAGTATAAATACAGGGGCGCCTAATCAGCCCCAGCATTTT.

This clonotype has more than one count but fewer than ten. CDR3 bases: TGTGCCAGCAGTATGGGGACAGCCAACTCTGGAAACACCATATATTTT. It yields the protein CASSMGTANSGNTIYF. The chain uses TRBV6-1 and TRBJ1-3; 7 bases line up with TRBD1. V shed 5 bases and J 0 bases; nucleotides not matched to a gene: 7. Germline V gene lookup returns CDR1 MNHNS and CDR2 SASEGT. The CDR3 covers 16 residues.